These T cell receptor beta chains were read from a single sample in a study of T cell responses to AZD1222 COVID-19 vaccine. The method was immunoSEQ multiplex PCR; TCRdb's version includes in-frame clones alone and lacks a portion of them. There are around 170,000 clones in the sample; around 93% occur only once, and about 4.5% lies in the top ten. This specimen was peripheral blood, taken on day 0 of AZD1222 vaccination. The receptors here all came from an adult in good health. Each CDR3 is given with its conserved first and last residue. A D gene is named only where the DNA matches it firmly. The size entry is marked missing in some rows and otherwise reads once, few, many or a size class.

CASSPLVSTGELFF	TGTGCCAGCAGCCCCTTGGTGAGCACCGGGGAGCTGTTTTTT	TRBJ2-2	TRBV5-5	.	.
CATSDPASGLFEPQHF	TGTGCCACCAGTGATCCTGCGTCGGGGCTGTTTGAGCCCCAGCATTTT	TRBJ1-5	TRBV24-1	.	.
CASSEELGRNQPQHF	TGTGCCAGCAGTGAAGAGTTGGGGCGCAATCAGCCCCAGCATTTT	TRBJ1-5	TRBV6-1	.	.
CAISERDTITGNTIYF	TGTGCCATCAGTGAGAGGGACACCATAACTGGAAACACCATATATTTT	TRBJ1-3	TRBV10-3	.	.
CASSSQGRTKNTGELFF	TGTGCCAGCAGCTCACAAGGACGGACAAAGAACACCGGGGAGCTGTTTTTT	TRBJ2-2	TRBV7-3	.	.
CASKDPGGGRYEQYF	TGTGCCAGCAAGGACCCCGGCGGGGGGAGGTACGAGCAGTACTTC	TRBJ2-7	TRBV28	.	TRBD2
CASLDGKGKLFF	TGTGCCTCCCTGGACGGGAAAGGGAAACTGTTTTTT	TRBJ1-4	TRBV30	.	.
CASSRWTGNTEAFF	TGTGCCAGCAGTCGCTGGACGGGGAACACTGAAGCTTTCTTT	TRBJ1-1	TRBV6-5	once	.
CASSWQGFTGELFF	TGTGCCAGCAGTTGGCAGGGGTTTACCGGGGAGCTGTTTTTT	TRBJ2-2	TRBV27	.	.
CASSPGGGTGELFF	TGTGCCAGCAGTCCGGGAGGGGGGACCGGGGAGCTGTTTTTT	TRBJ2-2	TRBV11-2	.	TRBD2
CASSLSGQRNTEAFF	TGTGCCAGCAGCCTCTCGGGACAGCGGAACACTGAAGCTTTCTTT	TRBJ1-1	TRBV27	.	TRBD1
CASLKGAAGANVLTF	TGTGCCAGTCTCAAGGGGGCAGCTGGGGCCAACGTCCTGACTTTC	TRBJ2-6	TRBV19	.	TRBD1
CASSQSSYEQYF	TGTGCCAGCAGCCAGAGCTCCTACGAGCAGTACTTC	TRBJ2-7	TRBV3-1/TRBV3-2	once	.
CASSYTRTGSYEQYF	TGTGCCAGCAGTTACACGAGGACAGGGTCCTACGAGCAGTACTTC	TRBJ2-7	TRBV6-6	.	TRBD1
CASRTGFDYGYTF	TGTGCCAGCAGAACAGGGTTTGACTATGGCTACACCTTC	TRBJ1-2	TRBV11-2	.	.
CASKTTGVSYNEQFF	TGTGCCAGCAAGACAACGGGTGTCTCCTACAATGAGCAGTTCTTC	TRBJ2-1	TRBV19	.	.
CASSYSADGYTF	TGTGCCAGCAGTTACTCGGCCGATGGCTACACCTTC	TRBJ1-2	TRBV6-5	few	.
CASSLGVHSALNEKLFF	TGTGCCAGCAGTCTAGGGGTTCACAGCGCCCTTAATGAAAAACTGTTTTTT	TRBJ1-4	TRBV6-6	.	.
CAISPGYTDEQFF	TGTGCCATTTCCCCCGGGTACACGGATGAGCAGTTCTTC	TRBJ2-1	TRBV12-3/TRBV12-4	.	.
CASSSGWDRGVGELFF	TGTGCCAGCAGTTCAGGGTGGGACAGGGGAGTCGGGGAGCTGTTTTTT	TRBJ2-2	TRBV27	.	TRBD1